The 2 T cell receptor beta chains given below trace back to one sample, sequenced in a study of blood T cell repertoires in COVID-19. Libraries were prepared by immunoSEQ multiplex PCR; TCRdb keeps only in-frame clonotypes and omits some of them. Of over 150,000 clones detected, more than 70% appear once; the ten largest clones hold around 20%. The material sequenced was peripheral blood. The receptors stem from a woman in her 70s who had recovered from COVID-19.

The J gene is TRBJ1-3, the V gene TRBV11-2, with D uncertain. Germline V CDR1 and CDR2: SGHAT, FQNNGV. V lost 5 bases and J lost 3, with 23 bases in between. There are 18 residues in the CDR3. This CDR3 reads CASSRRAQGLSGGNTIYF. In nucleotides, the CDR3 is TGTGCCAGCAGCCGACGAGCCCAAGGACTCTCGGGTGGAAACACCATATATTTT.

This chain links TRBV7-8 with TRBJ2-2, with TRBD1 matching 12 bases. This CDR3 spans 17 amino acids. V trimming: 5 bases; J trimming: 4 bases; junction bases outside the gene matches: 8. The germline V gene has CDR1 SGHVS and CDR2 FQNEAQ. The CDR3 sequence: CASSRGTGGWGTGELFF. The CDR3 DNA sequence: TGTGCCAGCAGCAGGGGGACAGGGGGCTGGGGCACCGGGGAGCTGTTTTTT.